The rows below give T cell receptor beta chains drawn from one sample of a study of T cell responses to AZD1222 COVID-19 vaccine. Generated by immunoSEQ multiplex PCR, the TCRdb table keeps only in-frame clones and is missing some. This sample carries about 150,000 clones, 80% to 95% of them seen once, and the ten largest clones take 3% to 4%. Sequencing was performed on peripheral blood, taken 28 days after the second AZD1222 dose. These receptors all come from an adult who received the AZD1222 COVID-19 vaccine. Each CDR3 is given with its conserved first and last residue. Fields, in order: D gene, V gene, CDR3 length, clone size, J gene, CDR3 protein, CDR3 DNA. D genes are given only for firm matches. Some rows mark clone size as missing; the rest say once, few, many or name a class of expanded clone.

D: .
V: TRBV7-9
length: 15
size: .
J: TRBJ1-5
CDR3: CASSLFRDGDEPQHF
DNA: TGTGCCAGCAGCTTGTTCCGGGACGGAGATGAGCCCCAGCATTTT

D: TRBD1
V: TRBV28
length: 15
size: .
J: TRBJ1-4
CDR3: CASSKQGAGDEKLFF
DNA: TGTGCCAGCAGTAAACAGGGGGCGGGGGATGAAAAACTGTTTTTT

D: .
V: TRBV19
length: 15
size: .
J: TRBJ1-5
CDR3: CASSTGIYSNQPQHF
DNA: TGTGCCAGTAGTACAGGGATCTATAGCAATCAGCCCCAGCATTTT

D: .
V: TRBV29-1
length: 14
size: .
J: TRBJ1-3
CDR3: CSVEYTYSGNTIYF
DNA: TGCAGCGTTGAATATACTTACTCTGGAAACACCATATATTTT

D: .
V: TRBV12-3/TRBV12-4
length: 12
size: .
J: TRBJ1-1
CDR3: CASSFGGTEAFF
DNA: TGTGCCAGCAGTTTTGGGGGCACTGAAGCTTTCTTT

D: .
V: TRBV6-4
length: 13
size: .
J: TRBJ1-5
CDR3: CASSVDSSQPQHF
DNA: TGTGCCAGCAGTGTTGATTCAAGTCAGCCCCAGCATTTT

D: TRBD1
V: TRBV7-6
length: 18
size: .
J: TRBJ2-2
CDR3: CASSLWDRGRENTGELFF
DNA: TGTGCCAGCAGCTTGTGGGACAGGGGGAGAGAAAACACCGGGGAGCTGTTTTTT

D: TRBD1
V: TRBV5-5
length: 14
size: .
J: TRBJ1-5
CDR3: CASSLARGNQPQHF
DNA: TGTGCCAGCAGCTTGGCCAGGGGGAATCAGCCCCAGCATTTT

D: TRBD1
V: TRBV7-9
length: 15
size: .
J: TRBJ1-5
CDR3: CASSLGTGGNQPQHF
DNA: TGTGCCAGCAGCTTAGGGACAGGGGGCAATCAGCCCCAGCATTTT

D: .
V: TRBV23-1
length: 18
size: .
J: TRBJ2-3
CDR3: CASSQSLAQAQSTDTQYF
DNA: TGCGCCAGCAGTCAATCGTTAGCACAGGCCCAAAGCACAGATACGCAGTATTTT

D: .
V: TRBV5-5
length: 17
size: .
J: TRBJ1-5
CDR3: CASSLVWTAYSNQPQHF
DNA: TGTGCCAGCAGCTTGGTATGGACGGCATATAGCAATCAGCCCCAGCATTTT

D: TRBD1
V: TRBV10-3
length: 18
size: once
J: TRBJ2-2
CDR3: CAISHGDRGRVDTGELFF
DNA: TGTGCCATCAGCCATGGGGACAGGGGGAGGGTCGACACCGGGGAGCTGTTTTTT

D: TRBD1
V: TRBV5-5
length: 15
size: .
J: TRBJ2-2
CDR3: CASSRDRVATGELFF
DNA: TGTGCCAGCAGCCGGGACAGGGTGGCCACCGGGGAGCTGTTTTTT

D: TRBD2
V: TRBV7-2
length: 14
size: .
J: TRBJ2-3
CDR3: CASSPTSGRGTQYF
DNA: TGTGCCAGCAGCCCAACTAGCGGGAGAGGGACGCAGTATTTT

D: .
V: TRBV28
length: 14
size: .
J: TRBJ1-1
CDR3: CASSLNWGQTEAFF
DNA: TGTGCCAGCAGTCTCAATTGGGGGCAGACTGAAGCTTTCTTT

D: .
V: TRBV4-3
length: 14
size: .
J: TRBJ2-7
CDR3: CASSQGGATYEQYF
DNA: TGCGCCAGCAGCCAAGGAGGGGCTACCTACGAGCAGTACTTC

D: .
V: TRBV6-6
length: 16
size: .
J: TRBJ1-5
CDR3: CASSYRDGSSNQPQHF
DNA: TGTGCCAGCAGTTATAGGGACGGATCTAGCAATCAGCCCCAGCATTTT

D: .
V: TRBV5-6
length: 14
size: .
J: TRBJ1-2
CDR3: CASSWGDLGKGYTF
DNA: TGTGCCAGCAGTTGGGGGGATTTGGGAAAAGGCTACACCTTC

D: .
V: TRBV9
length: 14
size: .
J: TRBJ1-2
CDR3: CASSVFSQSYGYTF
DNA: TGTGCCAGCAGCGTATTTAGTCAGTCGTATGGCTACACCTTC

D: TRBD1
V: TRBV6-5
length: 13
size: once
J: TRBJ2-7
CDR3: CASRRDSAYEQYF
DNA: TGTGCCAGCAGGAGGGACAGTGCCTACGAGCAGTACTTC

D: TRBD2
V: TRBV30
length: 15
size: .
J: TRBJ2-5
CDR3: CAWSAPGGREETQYF
DNA: TGTGCCTGGAGTGCCCCCGGGGGGAGGGAAGAGACCCAGTACTTC

D: .
V: TRBV6-5
length: 13
size: .
J: TRBJ1-2
CDR3: CASRPGQGYGYTF
DNA: TGTGCCAGCAGACCGGGACAAGGGTATGGCTACACCTTC

D: .
V: TRBV11-2
length: 15
size: .
J: TRBJ2-5
CDR3: CASSLDTGLGETQYF
DNA: TGTGCCAGCAGCTTAGATACAGGGTTAGGGGAGACCCAGTACTTC

D: .
V: TRBV7-9
length: 13
size: .
J: TRBJ1-1
CDR3: CASSLLTGTEAFF
DNA: TGTGCCAGCAGCTTACTTACAGGCACTGAAGCTTTCTTT

D: TRBD1
V: TRBV2
length: 16
size: .
J: TRBJ1-6
CDR3: CASSLQGVDYNSPLHF
DNA: TGTGCCAGCAGTCTACAGGGGGTTGACTATAATTCACCCCTCCACTTT

D: TRBD2
V: TRBV14
length: 15
size: .
J: TRBJ2-5
CDR3: CASSRLAGAAETQYF
DNA: TGTGCCAGCAGCCGTCTAGCGGGAGCGGCTGAGACCCAGTACTTC

D: TRBD1
V: TRBV27
length: 19
size: .
J: TRBJ1-3
CDR3: CASALTLRGDRGRKNTIYF
DNA: TGTGCCAGCGCACTCACCTTGAGGGGAGACAGGGGGCGAAAGAACACCATATATTTT

D: .
V: TRBV6-5
length: 13
size: few
J: TRBJ1-2
CDR3: CASSRQANYGYTF
DNA: TGTGCCAGCAGTCGACAGGCTAACTATGGCTACACCTTC

D: .
V: TRBV7-9
length: 15
size: .
J: TRBJ2-3
CDR3: CASSSGHSSTDTQYF
DNA: TGTGCCAGCAGCTCGGGCCACAGTAGCACAGATACGCAGTATTTT

D: .
V: TRBV6-5
length: 12
size: .
J: TRBJ1-1
CDR3: CASSYSLNEAFF
DNA: TGTGCCAGCAGTTACTCGCTCAATGAAGCTTTCTTT

D: .
V: TRBV18
length: 14
size: .
J: TRBJ2-7
CDR3: CASSPPIGGYEQYF
DNA: TGTGCCAGCTCACCACCGATCGGGGGCTACGAGCAGTACTTC

D: .
V: TRBV11-2
length: 14
size: .
J: TRBJ1-4
CDR3: CASSPDRISEKLFF
DNA: TGTGCCAGCAGCCCCGACAGGATAAGTGAAAAACTGTTTTTT

D: .
V: TRBV6-5
length: 15
size: .
J: TRBJ1-2
CDR3: CASSYSTNGYYGYTF
DNA: TGTGCCAGCAGTTACTCGACGAACGGGTACTATGGCTACACCTTC

D: .
V: TRBV28
length: 11
size: once
J: TRBJ1-1
CDR3: CASSRGSEAFF
DNA: TGTGCCAGCAGTAGGGGATCTGAAGCTTTCTTT

D: TRBD2
V: TRBV5-4
length: 15
size: few
J: TRBJ2-7
CDR3: CASSSGLAGVREQYF
DNA: TGTGCCAGCAGCTCGGGACTAGCGGGAGTGCGTGAGCAGTACTTC

D: .
V: TRBV20-1
length: 13
size: few
J: TRBJ1-1
CDR3: CSASGSLNTEAFF
DNA: TGCAGTGCTAGTGGATCTTTGAACACTGAAGCTTTCTTT

D: .
V: TRBV11-2
length: 16
size: .
J: TRBJ2-2
CDR3: CASSLVPEEDTGELFF
DNA: TGTGCCAGCAGCTTAGTCCCCGAGGAGGACACCGGGGAGCTGTTTTTT

D: .
V: TRBV30
length: 15
size: .
J: TRBJ2-7
CDR3: CAWSAFGTKSYEQYF
DNA: TGTGCCTGGAGCGCATTCGGGACGAAATCCTACGAGCAGTACTTC

D: .
V: TRBV4-1
length: 14
size: .
J: TRBJ2-7
CDR3: CASSSQGRLYEQYF
DNA: TGCGCCAGCAGCTCTCAGGGGAGGCTCTACGAGCAGTACTTC

D: .
V: TRBV5-4
length: 14
size: .
J: TRBJ2-2
CDR3: CASSVAGRLGELFF
DNA: TGTGCCAGCAGCGTGGCAGGGAGGTTAGGGGAGCTGTTTTTT

D: TRBD2
V: TRBV28
length: 13
size: once
J: TRBJ2-5
CDR3: CASSGIGKETQYF
DNA: TGTGCCAGTAGCGGGATAGGGAAAGAGACCCAGTACTTC

D: TRBD1
V: TRBV7-9
length: 13
size: .
J: TRBJ1-1
CDR3: CASSSGQGGEAFF
DNA: TGTGCCAGCAGCTCAGGACAGGGCGGTGAAGCTTTCTTT

D: .
V: TRBV6-5
length: 13
size: .
J: TRBJ2-3
CDR3: CASSYRATDTQYF
DNA: TGTGCCAGCAGTTACCGCGCAACAGATACGCAGTATTTT

D: .
V: TRBV6-5
length: 13
size: .
J: TRBJ1-5
CDR3: CASRGTFNQPQHF
DNA: TGTGCCAGCAGAGGAACCTTCAATCAGCCCCAGCATTTT

D: .
V: TRBV5-1
length: 15
size: .
J: TRBJ1-1
CDR3: CASSSGQGLNTEAFF
DNA: TGCGCCAGCAGCTCCGGTCAGGGGTTGAACACTGAAGCTTTCTTT

D: .
V: TRBV28
length: 14
size: .
J: TRBJ1-3
CDR3: CASSGSSTGNTIYF
DNA: TGTGCCAGCAGTGGGAGTAGTACTGGAAACACCATATATTTT

D: TRBD2
V: TRBV19
length: 16
size: .
J: TRBJ2-1
CDR3: CASSIRTSGSYNEQFF
DNA: TGTGCCAGTAGTATAAGGACTAGCGGGTCCTACAATGAGCAGTTCTTC

D: .
V: TRBV14
length: 12
size: .
J: TRBJ2-3
CDR3: CASSPIRYTQYF
DNA: TGTGCCAGCAGCCCCATTCGTTATACGCAGTATTTT

D: TRBD1
V: TRBV9
length: 14
size: .
J: TRBJ1-2
CDR3: CASSFGTEAYGYTF
DNA: TGTGCCAGCAGCTTCGGGACAGAAGCCTATGGCTACACCTTC

D: TRBD1
V: TRBV19
length: 13
size: .
J: TRBJ1-2
CDR3: CASSLWDSYGYTF
DNA: TGTGCCAGTAGTTTATGGGACAGCTATGGCTACACCTTC

D: .
V: TRBV28
length: 13
size: .
J: TRBJ1-2
CDR3: CASSPGQLRGYTF
DNA: TGTGCCAGCAGTCCCGGACAGCTTCGTGGCTACACCTTC

D: .
V: TRBV29-1
length: 14
size: .
J: TRBJ2-1
CDR3: CSAKHRVSHNEQFF
DNA: TGCAGCGCCAAACACAGGGTATCCCACAATGAGCAGTTCTTC

D: .
V: TRBV3-1/TRBV3-2
length: 14
size: .
J: TRBJ1-3
CDR3: CASSQGASGNTIYF
DNA: TGTGCCAGCAGCCAAGGGGCGTCGGGAAACACCATATATTTT

D: .
V: TRBV28
length: 17
size: .
J: TRBJ1-3
CDR3: CASNVLDSRSSGNTIYF
DNA: TGTGCCAGCAATGTACTGGACAGCCGAAGCTCTGGAAACACCATATATTTT

D: TRBD2
V: TRBV11-2
length: 17
size: .
J: TRBJ2-1
CDR3: CASSLFVVAGEGNEQFF
DNA: TGTGCCAGCAGCTTATTCGTCGTGGCGGGAGAGGGTAATGAGCAGTTCTTC

D: .
V: TRBV14
length: 13
size: many
J: TRBJ1-1
CDR3: CASSLGSGTEAFF
DNA: TGTGCCAGCAGCCTAGGGAGTGGCACTGAAGCTTTCTTT

D: .
V: TRBV15
length: 18
size: .
J: TRBJ1-3
CDR3: CATSNPEKPSSSGNTIYF
DNA: TGTGCCACCAGCAATCCCGAAAAACCGTCGTCCTCTGGAAACACCATATATTTT